Shown below are 4 T cell receptor beta chains from a single sample sequenced in a study of shared clonotypes between healthy human individuals. Libraries were prepared by immunoSEQ multiplex PCR; TCRdb keeps only in-frame clonotypes and omits some of them. This sample has about 2 million clones; about 95% occur once, and the top ten carry 1.2%. Naive CD8 cells were CD45RO-negative, positively selected for CCR7, excluding terminally differentiated effector memory CD45RA+ cells. The sample was naive CD8+ T cells sorted from blood. Every receptor here comes from a man between 18 and 29 years old in good health.

CDR3 loop: CASSPGGGTEAFF. CDR3 coding DNA: TGTGCCAGCAGCCCAGGTGGGGGGACTGAAGCTTTCTTT. V is TRBV14 and J is TRBJ1-1; tentatively, D is TRBD1 (5 bases). Germline CDR1 and CDR2: SGHDN and FVKESK. The CDR3 runs to 13 residues. With 4 bases removed from V and 5 bases from J, the gap between germline ends came to 11 bases. Complete variable domain (other parts from reference TRBV14 and TRBJ1-1): EAGVTQFPSHSVIEKGQTVTLRCDPISGHDNLYWYRRVMGKEIKFLLHFVKESKQDESGMPNNRFLAERTGGTYSTLKVQPAELEDSGVYFCASSPGGGTEAFFGQGTRLTVV.

CDR3 nucleotide sequence: TGTGCCACCAGCGGTTTCGATCAGCCCCAGCATTTT. Encoded protein: CATSGFDQPQHF. This chain joins TRBV15 and TRBJ1-5; D not certain. The CDR3 loop spans 12 amino acids. Deletions cut 5 bases from V and 5 bases from J, with 7 bases between. Germline V lookup: CDR1 LNHNV, CDR2 YYDKDF (reference sequence).

This clone occurred once. CDR3 sequence: CASSQETSGRVGEQFF. The DNA for the CDR3 is TGCGCCAGCAGCCAAGAAACTAGCGGGAGGGTAGGGGAGCAGTTCTTC. The rearrangement links TRBV4-1 to TRBJ2-1; TRBD2 aligns across 13 bases. The J segment lost 10 bases and the V segment lost 0 bases, leaving 6 bases of the junction unmatched. The germline V gene has CDR1 MGHRA and CDR2 YSYEKL. This CDR3 has 16 amino acids.

This clone was seen just once. This chain joins TRBV7-9 and TRBJ2-1; weak D call: TRBD2 (6 bases). The V end was cut by 11 bases, the J end by 3 bases, with 20 bases between. Germline V gene data show CDR1 as SEHNR and CDR2 as FQNEAQ (reference sequence). The CDR3 is 15 amino acids. The CDR3 loop is CAFGLPLGGYNEQFF. The CDR3 DNA reads TGTGCCTTCGGGCTTCCCCTGGGGGGCTACAATGAGCAGTTCTTC.